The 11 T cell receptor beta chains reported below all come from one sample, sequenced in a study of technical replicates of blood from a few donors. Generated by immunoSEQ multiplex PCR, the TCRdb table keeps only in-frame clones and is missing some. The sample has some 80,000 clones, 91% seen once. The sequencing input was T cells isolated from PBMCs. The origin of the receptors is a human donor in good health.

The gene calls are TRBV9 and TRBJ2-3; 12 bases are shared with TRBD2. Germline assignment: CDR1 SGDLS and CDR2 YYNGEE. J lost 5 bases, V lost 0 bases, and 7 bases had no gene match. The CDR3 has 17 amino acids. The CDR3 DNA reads TGTGCCAGCAGCGTAGGTGTTCCTAGCGGGAGGGAAGATACGCAGTATTTT. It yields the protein CASSVGVPSGREDTQYF.

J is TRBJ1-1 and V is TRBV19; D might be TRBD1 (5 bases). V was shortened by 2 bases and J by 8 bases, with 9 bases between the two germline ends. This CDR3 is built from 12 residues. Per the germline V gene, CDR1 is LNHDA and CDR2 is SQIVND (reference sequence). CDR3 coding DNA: TGTGCCAGTAGTATAAGGGGTAAGGAAGCTTTCTTT. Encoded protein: CASSIRGKEAFF. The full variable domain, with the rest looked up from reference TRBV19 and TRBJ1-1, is DGGITQSPKYLFRKEGQNVTLSCEQNLNHDAMYWYRQDPGQGLRLIYYSQIVNDFQKGDIAEGYSVSREKKESFPLTVTSAQKNPTAFYLCASSIRGKEAFFGQGTRLTVV.

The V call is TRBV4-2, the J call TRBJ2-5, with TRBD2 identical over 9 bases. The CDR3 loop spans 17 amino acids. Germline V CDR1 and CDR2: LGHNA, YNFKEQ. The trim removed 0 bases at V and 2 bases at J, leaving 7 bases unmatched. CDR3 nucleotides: TGTGCCAGCAGCCAAGATCCCCTAGCGGGAAGACAAGAGACCCAGTACTTC. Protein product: CASSQDPLAGRQETQYF.

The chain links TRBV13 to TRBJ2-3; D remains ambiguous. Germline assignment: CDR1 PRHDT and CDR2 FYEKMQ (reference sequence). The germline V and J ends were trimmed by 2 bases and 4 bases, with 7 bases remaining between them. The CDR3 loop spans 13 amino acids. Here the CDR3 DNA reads TGTGCCAGCAGCTTATATGAGGCAGATACGCAGTATTTT. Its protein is CASSLYEADTQYF.

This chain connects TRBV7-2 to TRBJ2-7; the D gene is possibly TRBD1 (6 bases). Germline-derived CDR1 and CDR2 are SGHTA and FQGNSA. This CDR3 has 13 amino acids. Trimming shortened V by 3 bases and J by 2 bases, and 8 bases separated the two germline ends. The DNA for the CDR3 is TGTGCCAGCAGCTTGGGGACACCCTACGAGCAGTACTTC. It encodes CASSLGTPYEQYF.

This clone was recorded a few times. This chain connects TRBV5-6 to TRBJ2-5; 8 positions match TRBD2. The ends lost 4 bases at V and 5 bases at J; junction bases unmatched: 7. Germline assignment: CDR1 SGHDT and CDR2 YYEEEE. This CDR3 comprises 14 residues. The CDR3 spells CASSKRETIETQYF. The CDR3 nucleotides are TGTGCCAGCAGCAAGCGGGAGACGATTGAGACCCAGTACTTC.

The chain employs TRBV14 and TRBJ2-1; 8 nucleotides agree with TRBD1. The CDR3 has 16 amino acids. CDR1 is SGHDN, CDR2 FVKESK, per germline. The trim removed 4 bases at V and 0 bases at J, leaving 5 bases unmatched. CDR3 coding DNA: TGTGCCAGCAGCCTTGACAGGGGAAACTCCTACAATGAGCAGTTCTTC. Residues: CASSLDRGNSYNEQFF.

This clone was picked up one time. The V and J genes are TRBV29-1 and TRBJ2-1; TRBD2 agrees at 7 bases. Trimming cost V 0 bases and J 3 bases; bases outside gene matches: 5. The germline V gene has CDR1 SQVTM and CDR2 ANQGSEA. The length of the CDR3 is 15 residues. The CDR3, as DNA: TGCAGCGTTGAAGAGGGGGAGGGCCTCTACAATGAGCAGTTCTTC. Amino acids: CSVEEGEGLYNEQFF.

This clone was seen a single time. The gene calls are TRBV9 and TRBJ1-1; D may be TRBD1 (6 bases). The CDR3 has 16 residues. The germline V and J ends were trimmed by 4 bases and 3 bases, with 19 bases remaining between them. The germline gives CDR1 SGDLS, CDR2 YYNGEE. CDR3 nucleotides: TGTGCCAGCAGCCCACGAGGGACAAATAAGGACACTGAAGCTTTCTTT. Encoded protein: CASSPRGTNKDTEAFF. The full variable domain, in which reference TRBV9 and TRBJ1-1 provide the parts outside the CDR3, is DSGVTQTPKHLITATGQRVTLRCSPRSGDLSVYWYQQSLDQGLQFLIQYYNGEERAKGNILERFSAQQFPDLHSELNLSSLELGDSALYFCASSPRGTNKDTEAFFGQGTRLTVV.

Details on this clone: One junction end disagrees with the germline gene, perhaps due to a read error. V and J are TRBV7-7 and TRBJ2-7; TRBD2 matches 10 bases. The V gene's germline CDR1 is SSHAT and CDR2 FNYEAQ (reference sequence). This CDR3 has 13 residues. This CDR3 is CASSLTSGNEQYF. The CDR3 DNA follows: TGTGCTAGCAGCTTAACTAGCGGGAACGAGCAGTACTTC.

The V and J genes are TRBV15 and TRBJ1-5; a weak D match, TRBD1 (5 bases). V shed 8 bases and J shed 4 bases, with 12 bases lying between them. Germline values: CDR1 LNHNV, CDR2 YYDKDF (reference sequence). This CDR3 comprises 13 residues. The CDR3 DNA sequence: TGTGCCACCTCCCAGGGTCTGAATCAGCCCCAGCATTTT. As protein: CATSQGLNQPQHF.